The 8 T cell receptor beta chains listed next were all sequenced from one sample in a study of blood T cell repertoires in COVID-19. TCRdb keeps only in-frame clones here, not all; method: immunoSEQ multiplex PCR. The table shows roughly 60,000 clones, with 84% occurring only once. The specimen sequenced was peripheral blood. These receptors were collected from a man in his fifties or sixties with COVID-19, enrolled during active disease.

V is TRBV7-2 and J is TRBJ2-3; the match to TRBD2 covers 8 bases. There are 16 residues in the CDR3. V lost 0 bases to trimming and J lost 6 bases; unmatched junction nucleotides: 8. Germline V CDR1 and CDR2: SGHTA, FQGNSA. This chain's CDR3 is CASSLAGTRDGDTQYF. The CDR3 DNA reads TGTGCCAGCAGCTTAGCCGGGACTAGGGACGGGGATACGCAGTATTTT. The whole variable domain, filled in from reference TRBV7-2 and TRBJ2-3, reads GAGVSQSPSNKVTEKGKDVELRCDPISGHTALYWYRQSLGQGLEFLIYFQGNSAPDKSGLPSDRFSAERTGGSVSTLTIQRTQQEDSAVYLCASSLAGTRDGDTQYFGPGTRLTVL.

The chain joins TRBV6-5 to TRBJ1-6; tentative D call: TRBD1 (5 bases). Trimming took off 3 bases at V and 7 bases at J, with 7 bases between the two ends. The germline CDR1 and CDR2 sequences are MNHEY and SVGAGI. CDR3 size: 13 residues. The CDR3 reads CASSYDRNSPLHF. In DNA, the CDR3 is TGTGCCAGCAGTTATGACAGAAATTCACCCCTCCACTTT.

The J gene is TRBJ1-1, the V gene TRBV19, with D tentatively TRBD1 (6 bases). V lost 2 bases and J lost 6, with 10 bases in between. Per germline, CDR1 LNHDA and CDR2 SQIVND (reference sequence). This CDR3 is 13 amino acids long. The CDR3 DNA sequence: TGTGCCAGTAGTATACAGGGGCGGGCTGAAGCTTTCTTT. It encodes CASSIQGRAEAFF.

J is TRBJ2-3 and V is TRBV9, with a possible D match to TRBD1 (6 bases). The CDR3 loop spans 15 amino acids. Germline V gene lookup returns CDR1 SGDLS and CDR2 YYNGEE. The germline V and J ends were trimmed by 1 base and 4 bases, with 13 bases remaining between them. The CDR3 loop reads CASSVRRGSSDTQYF. As DNA, the CDR3 is TGTGCCAGCAGCGTACGAAGGGGGAGCTCAGATACGCAGTATTTT.

The CDR3 region is CASSEGTGMVGQPQHF. Written as DNA, the CDR3 is TGTGCCAGCAGTGAAGGGACAGGGATGGTCGGTCAGCCCCAGCATTTT. The chain joins TRBV2 to TRBJ1-5; 8 bases agree with TRBD1. Trimming cost V 1 base and J 6 bases; bases outside gene matches: 8. Germline CDR1 reads SNHLY; CDR2 reads FYNNEI. This CDR3 region has 16 residues.

This chain links TRBV7-6 with TRBJ1-5; 8 nucleotides line up with TRBD1. Germline V gene sequence: CDR1 SGHVS, CDR2 FNYEAQ. The CDR3 totals 14 residues. With 6 bases clipped from V and 4 bases from J, the junction kept 5 bases outside the gene matches. The CDR3 is CASSSRQGNQPQHF. CDR3 nucleotides: TGTGCCAGCAGTTCGAGACAGGGGAATCAGCCCCAGCATTTT.

This clone was seen only once. The chain uses TRBV7-2 and TRBJ2-3, with D possibly TRBD2 on 6 matching bases. With 0 bases removed from V and 4 bases from J, the gap between germline ends came to 14 bases. The CDR3 runs 16 residues. Germline CDR1 SGHTA, CDR2 FQGNSA. CDR3 nucleotide sequence: TGTGCCAGCAGCTTAGCTTGGACTACACGGGCAGATACGCAGTATTTT. Its translation: CASSLAWTTRADTQYF.

This clone turned up a few times. The chain couples TRBV24-1 to TRBJ2-5, with 8 positions matching TRBD2. V shed 0 bases and J 4 bases; nucleotides not matched to a gene: 6. Germline V gene lookup returns CDR1 KGHDR and CDR2 SFDVKD. The CDR3 is 16 amino acids. The CDR3 bases are TGTGCCACCAGTGATTTGGAGTACCGGGGGGGAGAGACCCAGTACTTC. Translating gives CATSDLEYRGGETQYF.